These 3 T cell receptor beta chains share one sample of origin, sequenced in a study of cytotoxic CD8 clonotypes in ibrutinib-treated CLL (dated by TCRdb to the early 2020s). Libraries came from the immunoSEQ multiplex PCR assay. TCRdb took over this immuneACCESS table, retaining in-frame rearrangements with V and J assigned. Such tables are incomplete; in checked studies, under half of the missing clones stem from an unresolved V gene, and the remainder is unexplained. The sample contains around 140,000 clones, around 84% of them found a single time. The top ten constitute approximately 7.6% of the sample. Sequences were derived from PBMCs, sampled after 36 months of ibrutinib treatment. The receptors originated from a human donor with chronic lymphocytic leukemia.

This clone was found once. The chain joins TRBV6-5 to TRBJ1-4; 8 bases map to TRBD1. The CDR3 is made up of 14 amino acids. V was clipped by 7 bases and J by 7 bases; unmatched bases: 8. Germline loops: CDR1 MNHEY, CDR2 SVGAGI. The CDR3 DNA reads as TGTGCCAGCAACACACAGGGGGTTCGTGAAAAACTGTTTTTT. It is translated as CASNTQGVREKLFF.

On this clone: Other DNA sequences within the sample encode an identical CDR3. The V and J genes are TRBV29-1 and TRBJ2-5; perhaps TRBD1 as D (5 bases). Germline-derived CDR1 and CDR2 are SQVTM and ANQGSEA. The CDR3 sequence is 12 residues long. Trimming left V 6 bases short and J 1 base short, with 9 bases between. CDR3 bases: TGCAGCGTGGGCCAGGGCCAAGAGACCCAGTACTTC. Protein product: CSVGQGQETQYF.

This chain links TRBV19 with TRBJ1-4, with D possibly matching TRBD1 (6 bases). CDR3 length: 15 residues. Trimming removed 4 bases from V and 0 bases from J, with 9 bases in between. The germline gives CDR1 LNHDA, CDR2 SQIVND (reference sequence). CDR3 protein: CASSRTAPTNEKLFF. The CDR3 DNA follows: TGTGCCAGTAGTAGGACAGCACCAACTAATGAAAAACTGTTTTTT.